Here is one T cell receptor beta chain with its context. The sample originates from a study of blood T cell repertoires in COVID-19. The data were produced by immunoSEQ multiplex PCR, yet TCRdb's version contains in-frame clones alone and is incomplete. The table shows 200,000 to 250,000 clones, with 84% occurring only once. Germline CDR1 reads LGHDT; CDR2 reads YNNKEL (reference sequence). This CDR3 region has 15 residues. V dropped 2 bases and J dropped 7; count of bases not matched to a gene: 6. The sample consisted of peripheral blood. The sequence came from a man aged 50 or older with active or convalescent COVID-19. The V and J genes are TRBV3-1 (or the pseudogene TRBV3-2) and TRBJ2-7; 12 nucleotides match TRBD2. The CDR3 DNA reads as TGTGCCAGCAGCCAAAAAACTAGCGGGAGGAATGAGCAGTACTTC. This gives the protein CASSQKTSGRNEQYF.